These 32 T cell receptor beta chains were all obtained from the same sample, sequenced in a study of T cells in tuberculosis. Profiling relied on immunoSEQ multiplex PCR, and the TCRdb table lists in-frame clones only, not all of them. The top ten clones hold less than 2.5% of a sample with tens of thousands of clones, roughly 90% of them seen once. After thawing and overnight rest, PBMC were stained with GMM-loaded CD1B tetramer, viability dye and anti-CD3 for sorting. CD1B tetramers were loaded with Rhodococcus equi-derived C32 glucose monomycolate. Input material: CD1b-GMM tetramer-negative cells sorted from PBMCs. Receptor source: an adult woman with latent tuberculosis.

The table lists this clone with a count of one. The chain carries TRBV4-2 and TRBJ2-3; 11 bases are shared with TRBD2. The V gene end was trimmed by 4 bases and the J gene end by 5 bases; junction bases not matched to a gene: 8. CDR3 length: 16 residues. Per germline, CDR1 LGHNA and CDR2 YNFKEQ. CDR3 amino acids: CASSPLAGGPVDTQYF. CDR3 nucleotides: TGTGCCAGCAGCCCTTTAGCGGGGGGGCCTGTAGATACGCAGTATTTT.

V and J are TRBV21-1 and TRBJ1-1; the table gives TRBD1 as D, unverified against the DNA. TRBV21-1 is a pseudogene locus. The CDR3 is 17 residues long. Written as DNA, the CDR3 is TGTGCCAGCAGCAAAAGGCGCAGGGGTGGGGAGAACACTGAAGCTTTCTTT. Translated, it gives CASSKRRRGGENTEAFF.

This chain links TRBV6-1 with TRBJ2-3; TRBD2 matches 8 bases. V shed 2 bases, J shed 3 bases, and the junction held 4 bases outside the gene matches. Germline values: CDR1 MNHNS, CDR2 SASEGT. The CDR3 is made up of 15 amino acids. CDR3 amino acids: CASSETGGGTDTQYF. CDR3 in DNA: TGTGCCAGCAGTGAAACTGGCGGGGGGACAGATACGCAGTATTTT.

The V gene is TRBV18, the J gene TRBJ2-3, with a weak D call TRBD1 (6 bases). Trimming removed 6 bases at V and 4 bases at J, with 14 bases between. Per the germline V gene, CDR1 is KGHSH and CDR2 is LQKENI. The CDR3 has 14 residues. The CDR3 coding sequence is TGTGCCAGCTCCCAGATGACAGGTTCAGATACGCAGTATTTT. This codes for CASSQMTGSDTQYF.

J is TRBJ2-3 and V is TRBV29-1, with 11 positions matching TRBD1. The CDR3 has 14 residues. The junction had 9 bases not matched to a gene; V was cut back by 5 bases and J by 8 bases. Germline V gene lookup returns CDR1 SQVTM and CDR2 ANQGSEA. CDR3 region: CSVIGQGASSTQYF. The CDR3 nucleotides are TGCAGCGTTATAGGACAGGGGGCCTCAAGTACGCAGTATTTT.

The rearrangement joins TRBV28 to TRBJ1-5, with TRBD1 matching 7 bases. CDR1 and CDR2 from the germline V gene are MDHEN and SYDVKM. After removal of 4 bases from V and 6 bases from J, the junction contained 9 bases not matched to a gene. The CDR3 is 15 amino acids. The CDR3, as DNA: TGTGCCAGCAGTTACCTTGACAGGGAATTTCAGCCCCAGCATTTT. Translating it yields CASSYLDREFQPQHF.

The V gene is TRBV9, the J gene TRBJ2-3, with D tentatively TRBD1 (6 bases). The CDR3 has 15 amino acids. V dropped 3 bases and J dropped 9 bases, with 20 bases sitting between them. Germline assignment: CDR1 SGDLS and CDR2 YYNGEE. The CDR3, as DNA: TGTGCCAGCAGCGAAAAGGACAGCAGACAGAAAACGCAGTATTTT. Amino acid sequence: CASSEKDSRQKTQYF.

The rearrangement joins TRBV27 to TRBJ1-5, with 7 bases identical to TRBD1. Germline V gene lookup returns CDR1 MNHEY and CDR2 SMNVEV (reference sequence). The V and J ends lost 5 bases and 1 base, in that order; junction bases with no gene match: 11. The CDR3 loop spans 17 amino acids. DNA of the CDR3: TGTGCCAGCAGTCCCGTCTTGGAGGGGGCGAGCAATCAGCCCCAGCATTTT. Encoded protein: CASSPVLEGASNQPQHF.

The genes are TRBV5-4 and TRBJ2-1; 7 nucleotides line up with TRBD2. The CDR3 has 12 residues. The V gene's germline CDR1 is SGHNT and CDR2 YYREEE (reference sequence). The trim removed 2 bases at V and 7 bases at J, leaving 0 bases unmatched. CDR3 coding DNA: TGTGCCAGCAGCTTACTAGCGAATGAGCAGTTCTTC. Its translation is CASSLLANEQFF. Full variable domain (missing parts from reference TRBV5-4 and TRBJ2-1): ETGVTQSPTHLIKTRGQQVTLRCSSQSGHNTVSWYQQALGQGPQFIFQYYREEENGRGNFPPRFSGLQFPNYSSELNVNALELDDSALYLCASSLLANEQFFGPGTRLTVL.

This chain connects TRBV6-5 to TRBJ2-5; D not resolved. V lost 0 bases to trimming and J lost 4 bases, with 3 bases between them. The length of the CDR3 is 12 residues. The germline V gene encodes CDR1 MNHEY and CDR2 SVGAGI. The CDR3 DNA reads TGTGCCAGCAGTTACTCCGGAGAGACCCAGTACTTC. Translation gives CASSYSGETQYF.

This clone was recorded only once. The chain combines TRBV4-1 with TRBJ2-2; maybe TRBD2 (5 bases). The CDR3 sequence is 16 residues long. Per the germline V gene, CDR1 is MGHRA and CDR2 is YSYEKL. Deletions cut 2 bases from V and 6 bases from J, with 16 bases between. DNA for the CDR3: TGCGCCAGCAGCCAAATCCCCGGGGTGGGTGCCGGGGAGCTGTTTTTT. This translates into CASSQIPGVGAGELFF.

This clone came up a few times. V is TRBV6-1 and J is TRBJ2-2; a possible D gene is TRBD1 (6 bases). Trimming pared 11 bases from V and 4 bases from J, leaving 17 bases between. This CDR3 has 14 residues. The V gene's germline CDR1 is MNHNS and CDR2 SASEGT. The CDR3 coding sequence is TGTGCCGGCCGAGACGGACAGACCACCGGGGAGCTGTTTTTT. This gives the protein CAGRDGQTTGELFF.

The chain couples TRBV6-5 to TRBJ2-1; perhaps TRBD2 as D (5 bases). The CDR3 runs 15 residues. Germline CDR1 reads MNHEY; CDR2 reads SVGAGI. V lost 0 bases, J lost 6 bases, and 12 bases lay in between. The CDR3 DNA is TGTGCCAGCAGTTACTCATGGGAAGGAGGCAATGAGCAGTTCTTC. Translated: CASSYSWEGGNEQFF.

This clone was observed a few times. The chain joins TRBV4-3 to TRBJ2-7; D call uncertain. The germline V and J ends were trimmed by 0 bases and 6 bases, with 15 bases remaining between them. Germline loops: CDR1 LGHNA, CDR2 YSLEER. This CDR3 contains 15 residues. In DNA, the CDR3 is TGCGCCAGCAGCCAAGATAATCCAGAGGTTTCCGAGCAGTACGTC. It encodes CASSQDNPEVSEQYV.

The chain employs TRBV15 and TRBJ2-1, with 11 bases matching TRBD2. This CDR3 is 18 amino acids long. V shed 6 bases and J 10 bases; nucleotides not matched to a gene: 20. Germline loops: CDR1 LNHNV, CDR2 YYDKDF (reference sequence). CDR3 region: CATRGPRKTSGVWGEQFF. CDR3 nucleotide sequence: TGTGCCACCAGAGGCCCCCGCAAGACTAGCGGGGTATGGGGAGAGCAGTTCTTC.

The genes are TRBV5-8 and TRBJ1-3; D not resolved. Per the germline V gene, CDR1 is SGHTS and CDR2 is YDEGEE. V lost 3 bases, J lost 0 bases, and 13 bases lay in between. This CDR3 contains 16 residues. CDR3 DNA sequence: TGTGCCAGCAGCTACCATTCCCTGAGCTCTGGAAACACCATATATTTT. It translates to CASSYHSLSSGNTIYF.

This clone was counted a single time. This chain joins TRBV5-1 and TRBJ2-3; TRBD2 is a possible D gene (5 bases). The CDR3 is 17 amino acids. Germline loops: CDR1 SGHRS, CDR2 YFSETQ. Deletions cut 0 bases from V and 0 bases from J, with 14 bases between. As DNA, the CDR3 is TGCGCCAGCAGCTTGGGACTAAGGATAGCGAGCACAGATACGCAGTATTTT. Its translation: CASSLGLRIASTDTQYF.

The J gene is TRBJ2-7, the V gene TRBV6-5; 7 bases are shared with TRBD1. J lost 6 bases, V lost 0 bases, and 2 bases had no gene match. The V gene's germline CDR1 is MNHEY and CDR2 SVGAGI. This CDR3 spans 13 amino acids. CDR3: CASSYSTGVEQYF. CDR3 sequence (DNA): TGTGCCAGCAGTTACTCTACAGGGGTCGAGCAGTACTTC.

The rearrangement uses TRBV5-1 and TRBJ2-1; D perhaps matches TRBD2 (5 bases). The germline V and J ends were trimmed by 0 bases and 7 bases, with 11 bases remaining between them. Looked up from germline, CDR1 is SGHRS and CDR2 is YFSETQ. CDR3 length: 14 amino acids. CDR3 loop: CASSLEGGSNEQFF. CDR3 DNA: TGCGCCAGCAGCTTGGAAGGAGGATCAAATGAGCAGTTCTTC.

V gene TRBV19 combines with J gene TRBJ1-2; D not certain. Germline values: CDR1 LNHDA, CDR2 SQIVND (reference sequence). Trimming shortened V by 5 bases and J by 5 bases, and 15 bases separated the two germline ends. The CDR3 runs to 14 residues. The CDR3 DNA sequence: TGTGCCAGTAGTGTTGGCGGTGGACTGTATGGCTACACCTTC. Encoded protein: CASSVGGGLYGYTF.

The chain couples TRBV21-1 to TRBJ2-4; the table's D call, TRBD2, was not checked against the DNA. TRBV21-1 is a recognized pseudogene. This CDR3 spans 17 amino acids. The CDR3 spells CASSKVLGRVAKNIQYF. The CDR3 DNA follows: TGTGCCAGCAGCAAAGTTTTAGGGAGGGTAGCCAAAAACATTCAGTACTTC.

In its sample, this clone was seen once. The chain recombines TRBV7-6 with TRBJ2-4; 7 bases line up with TRBD1. Trimming cost V 0 bases and J 5 bases; bases outside gene matches: 16. Looked up from germline, CDR1 is SGHVS and CDR2 is FNYEAQ. The CDR3 has 19 residues. CDR3 protein: CASSLAPPRIDRVQNIQYF. The CDR3 DNA reads as TGTGCCAGCAGCTTAGCGCCCCCCCGAATTGACAGGGTACAAAACATTCAGTACTTC. Variable domain in full (rest from reference TRBV7-6 and TRBJ2-4): GAGVSQSPRYKVTKRGQDVALRCDPISGHVSLYWYRQALGQGPEFLTYFNYEAQQDKSGLPNDRFSAERPEGSISTLTIQRTEQRDSAMYRCASSLAPPRIDRVQNIQYFGAGTRLSVL.

The CDR3 coding sequence is TGTGCCAGCAGCCAGACAGGGTTCAATGGAAACACCATATATTTT. Translation gives CASSQTGFNGNTIYF. This chain connects TRBV27 to TRBJ1-3; TRBD1 agrees at 7 bases. The CDR3 loop spans 15 amino acids. V shed 6 bases and J 3 bases; nucleotides not matched to a gene: 8. Germline-derived CDR1 and CDR2 are MNHEY and SMNVEV (reference sequence).

This chain uses TRBV5-1 with TRBJ2-5, with a weak D call TRBD2 (6 bases). This CDR3 contains 15 residues. CDR1 SGHRS and CDR2 YFSETQ come from the germline V gene. V was pared by 5 bases and J by 1 base, with 15 bases between. In nucleotides, the CDR3 is TGCGCCAGCAGAAGGGCTAGCGCCATCCAAGAGACCCAGTACTTC. It is translated as CASRRASAIQETQYF.

The chain combines TRBV4-2 with TRBJ2-7; D perhaps matches TRBD2 (6 bases). Trimming took off 1 base at V and 2 bases at J, with 12 bases between the two ends. CDR3 length: 15 residues. Germline V gives CDR1 LGHNA, CDR2 YNFKEQ. CDR3 DNA: TGTGCCAGCAGCCAAGCCCGTAGCGGACCCTACGAGCAGTACTTC. Protein sequence: CASSQARSGPYEQYF.

The chain combines TRBV11-2 with TRBJ1-3; no clear D gene. The CDR3 is 16 amino acids. CDR1 is SGHAT and CDR2 is FQNNGV in the germline V gene. V was clipped by 2 bases and J by 2 bases, with 13 bases between them. The CDR3 loop is CASSLFGRPPGNTIYF. The CDR3 DNA sequence: TGTGCCAGCAGCTTATTTGGGAGGCCCCCTGGAAACACCATATATTTT.

This clone has just one count. This chain connects TRBV19 to TRBJ2-1; TRBD2 agrees at 11 bases. Germline CDR1 and CDR2: LNHDA and SQIVND (reference sequence). The CDR3 has 16 amino acids. The ends lost 1 base at V and 10 bases at J; junction bases unmatched: 9. The CDR3 nucleotides are TGTGCCAGTAGTATAGCCCCGGCTAGCGGGGGGCCGGAGCAGTTCTTC. This sequence encodes CASSIAPASGGPEQFF.

The chain carries TRBV6-5 and TRBJ1-1; unclear D gene. The CDR3 is 14 amino acids. Trimming took 8 bases from V and 5 from J, leaving 18 bases between them. Germline assignment: CDR1 MNHEY and CDR2 SVGAGI. CDR3 amino acids: CASGGGPDGTEAFF. The DNA for the CDR3 is TGTGCCAGCGGAGGTGGCCCCGATGGGACTGAAGCTTTCTTT.

The genes are TRBV7-8 and TRBJ2-7; 8 bases map to TRBD1. The V gene's germline CDR1 is SGHVS and CDR2 FQNEAQ. There are 15 residues in the CDR3. After removal of 1 base from V and 2 bases from J, the junction contained 4 bases not matched to a gene. The DNA for the CDR3 is TGTGCCAGCAGCTTAGTGGGACAGGCAACCTACGAGCAGTACGTC. Amino acid sequence: CASSLVGQATYEQYV.

This clone occurred once. The chain uses TRBV5-4 and TRBJ1-3; 7 nucleotides align to TRBD1. Losses at the gene ends were 0 bases for V and 0 bases for J; bases not matched to a gene: 12. Germline V gene sequence: CDR1 SGHNT, CDR2 YYREEE (reference sequence). The CDR3 runs to 19 residues. CDR3 in amino acids: CASSLGIGPGQTSGNTIYF. In DNA form, the CDR3 reads TGTGCCAGCAGCTTGGGAATAGGGCCGGGACAGACCTCTGGAAACACCATATATTTT.

V gene TRBV7-9 combines with J gene TRBJ2-7; D possibly corresponds to TRBD2 (6 bases). Germline V gene data show CDR1 as SEHNR and CDR2 as FQNEAQ (reference sequence). V was pared by 4 bases and J by 1 base, with 14 bases between. The CDR3 has 15 amino acids. The CDR3, as DNA: TGTGCCAGCAGCTCTGGGGGACTGGTGTCCTACGAGCAGTACTTC. Amino acid sequence: CASSSGGLVSYEQYF.

This chain connects TRBV7-8 to TRBJ1-1; D ambiguous. CDR1 is SGHVS, CDR2 FQNEAQ, per germline. The CDR3 extends over 14 amino acids. The V gene lost 3 bases and the J gene lost 5 bases, with 13 bases spanning the gap. CDR3 nucleotide sequence: TGTGCCAGCAGCTTTCTTGAGATGAGTACTGAAGCTTTCTTT. Translation gives CASSFLEMSTEAFF.